These T cell receptor beta chains were read from a single sample in a study of control samples from healthy donors and cancer patients. Sequenced by immunoSEQ multiplex PCR; TCRdb stores in-frame clones only, minus some. Counted here are 60,000 to 95,000 clones, around 90% occurring once; the ten biggest clones make up around a tenth. What was sequenced was PBMCs. Source of these receptors: a woman between 45 and 65 years old with colorectal cancer. Both conserved end residues are part of each CDR3. A D gene is named only where the DNA matches it firmly. Size is omitted from some rows. Given values are once, few, many or a class for expanded clones.

abundance	d_gene	v_gene	j_gene	CDR3nt	CDR3aa
NA	NA	TRBV6-2/TRBV6-3	TRBJ2-3	TGTGCCAGCAGTAAGGGACTCCCGAGGGATACGCAGTATTTT	CASSKGLPRDTQYF
NA	TRBD1	TRBV2	TRBJ1-1	TGTGCCAGCACCCCTGGGAGGGGGCCGGGCACTGAAGCTTTCTTT	CASTPGRGPGTEAFF
NA	TRBD1	TRBV15	TRBJ2-3	TGTGCCACCAGCAGACGGGACAGGGACACAGATACGCAGTATTTT	CATSRRDRDTDTQYF
NA	NA	TRBV18	TRBJ1-1	TGTGCCAGCTCACCTACAGGGCTGTATACTGAAGCTTTCTTT	CASSPTGLYTEAFF
NA	NA	TRBV7-8	TRBJ1-4	TGTGCCAGCAGCCACAGGGCCGTTAATGAAAAACTGTTTTTT	CASSHRAVNEKLFF
NA	TRBD1	TRBV7-2	TRBJ1-2	TGTGCCAGCAGCCCGGGACAGGGGCGAGGCTACACCTTC	CASSPGQGRGYTF
once	TRBD1	TRBV6-1	TRBJ1-3	TGTGCCAGCAGTGCTGTACATTCAGGGGGTGGAAACACCATATATTTT	CASSAVHSGGGNTIYF
NA	NA	TRBV7-8	TRBJ1-1	TGTGCCAGCAGACAGGGACAGAACACTGAAGCTTTCTTT	CASRQGQNTEAFF
few	NA	TRBV6-2/TRBV6-3	TRBJ1-2	TGTGCCAGCAGCCCGGGACACCCGATGTGGCACACCTTC	CASSPGHPMWHTF
once	NA	TRBV7-8	TRBJ2-5	TGTGCCAGCAGCTTAGAGTGGGGATTGGGAGAGACCCAGTACTTC	CASSLEWGLGETQYF
NA	TRBD2	TRBV18	TRBJ2-3	TGTGCCAGCTCGCAACCTAGCGGGGGGGCCGGGTCAGATACGCAGTATTTT	CASSQPSGGAGSDTQYF
NA	NA	TRBV19	TRBJ2-4	TGTGCCAGTAGTATGGGTAGCTTGTTAGACATTCAGTACTTC	CASSMGSLLDIQYF
NA	NA	TRBV29-1	TRBJ2-1	TGCAGCGTTGAAGATGTGAGGGGAAACAATGAGCAGTTCTTC	CSVEDVRGNNEQFF
NA	NA	TRBV24-1	TRBJ1-2	TGTGCCACCAGTGATCGCGCAGCGCTTTATGGCTACACCTTC	CATSDRAALYGYTF
NA	NA	TRBV10-1	TRBJ1-3	TGCGCCAGCAGAGGTCCCGATCGGGGAAACACCATATATTTT	CASRGPDRGNTIYF
NA	TRBD1	TRBV3-1/TRBV3-2	TRBJ2-6	TGTGCCAGCAGCCGGACAGGGGCCTTCTCTGGGGCCAACGTCCTGACTTTC	CASSRTGAFSGANVLTF
NA	NA	TRBV19	TRBJ2-3	TGTGCCAGTAAAGAGGGACCTAACACAGATACGCAGTATTTT	CASKEGPNTDTQYF
NA	NA	TRBV29-1	TRBJ2-2	TGCAGCGTCCGGGGGACAGCGAACACCGGGGAGCTGTTTTTT	CSVRGTANTGELFF
NA	TRBD1	TRBV9	TRBJ2-5	TGTGCCAGCAGCGTAAAGTCAGGGACAGGGTTGGAGACCCAGTACTTC	CASSVKSGTGLETQYF
once	NA	TRBV6-5	TRBJ1-3	TGTGCCAGCCAAAAAGAATCTGCTGGAAACACCATATATTTT	CASQKESAGNTIYF
NA	TRBD1	TRBV7-9	TRBJ1-4	TGTGCCAGCAGCTTCGGACAGGGAGGCGAAAAACTGTTTTTT	CASSFGQGGEKLFF
NA	TRBD1	TRBV6-5	TRBJ2-2	TGTGCCAGCATGGGACAGGGGGGCACCGGGGAGCTGTTTTTT	CASMGQGGTGELFF
NA	NA	TRBV5-6	TRBJ1-5	TGTGCCAGCAGCCCCGCAGGGAAGAATCAGCCCCAGCATTTT	CASSPAGKNQPQHF
NA	NA	TRBV2	TRBJ1-6	TGTGCCAGCTGGGAGGGAGCTACCTATAATTCACCCCTCCACTTT	CASWEGATYNSPLHF
NA	TRBD2	TRBV6-5	TRBJ2-3	TGTGCCAGCAGTTACCGGACTAGCGGGGGGTTCTCTACGCAGTATTTT	CASSYRTSGGFSTQYF
few	TRBD1	TRBV6-1	TRBJ2-1	TGTGCCAGCAGTGAAGCAGGACAGGGGAGGGGTCGCTCCTACAATGAGCAGTTCTTC	CASSEAGQGRGRSYNEQFF
NA	NA	TRBV5-1	TRBJ2-3	TGCGCCAGCAGCGCTTCAGATACGCAGTATTTT	CASSASDTQYF
NA	NA	TRBV9	TRBJ2-3	TGTGCCAGCAGCCCCCCCGGCAGGGGACAAACAGATACGCAGTATTTT	CASSPPGRGQTDTQYF
NA	TRBD1	TRBV2	TRBJ1-2	TGTGCCAGCAGCGAACAGGGGGCCAACTATGGCTACACCTTC	CASSEQGANYGYTF
once	NA	TRBV7-9	TRBJ2-3	TGTGCCAGCAGCCTTGGACTGAGCACAGATACGCAGTATTTT	CASSLGLSTDTQYF
NA	TRBD1	TRBV28	TRBJ1-2	TGTGCCAGCAGTTTGGGACAGGGAAGCTATGGCTACACCTTC	CASSLGQGSYGYTF
NA	NA	TRBV12-3/TRBV12-4	TRBJ2-5	TGTGCCAGCAGTTTCGGCACCCAAGAGACCCAGTACTTC	CASSFGTQETQYF
NA	TRBD1	TRBV5-1	TRBJ1-1	TGCGCCAGCAGCGGATTTGGGACAGGGACAACTGAAGCTTTCTTT	CASSGFGTGTTEAFF
NA	NA	TRBV6-5	TRBJ1-5	TGTGCCAGCACCTCGACCCTCAATCAGCCCCAGCATTTT	CASTSTLNQPQHF
NA	NA	TRBV10-1	TRBJ2-1	TGCGCCAGCGCCCCGGGATCCTACAATGAGCAGTTCTTC	CASAPGSYNEQFF
few	NA	TRBV24-1	TRBJ1-1	TGTGCCACCAGCGAGGACGGGAACACTGAAGCTTTCTTT	CATSEDGNTEAFF
NA	NA	TRBV3-1/TRBV3-2	TRBJ1-6	TGTGCCAGCAGCCCGGGGTTTTATAATTCACCCCTCCACTTT	CASSPGFYNSPLHF
NA	NA	TRBV5-1	TRBJ1-1	TGCGCCAGCAGCTCGTCGATATTAGGGAACACTGAAGCTTTCTTT	CASSSSILGNTEAFF
NA	TRBD1	TRBV5-1	TRBJ1-1	TGCGCCAGCAGCTTACAGGGGGCGAGGACTGAAGCTTTCTTT	CASSLQGARTEAFF
NA	TRBD1	TRBV6-1	TRBJ2-3	TGTGCCAGCAGTGAAGCCGCGACAGGGACAGGGCCCTATACGCAGTATTTT	CASSEAATGTGPYTQYF
NA	NA	TRBV19	TRBJ1-2	TGTGCCAGTAGTCACCGGACTCCTAACTATGGCTACACCTTC	CASSHRTPNYGYTF
NA	NA	TRBV2	TRBJ2-3	TGTGCCAGCAGTGAACGGGCACCTAGCACAGATACGCAGTATTTT	CASSERAPSTDTQYF
medium-sized	NA	TRBV7-6	TRBJ2-1	TGTGCCAGCAGCCCCCCGGGGGCGGGCCTTTCCAATGAGCAGTTCTTC	CASSPPGAGLSNEQFF
NA	NA	TRBV5-8	TRBJ1-2	TGTGCCAGCAGCCGGGGCGAAGTTAACTATGGCTACACCTTC	CASSRGEVNYGYTF
few	TRBD1	TRBV7-8	TRBJ2-3	TGTGCCAGCAGAGGACAGGGGGGTGATACGCAGTATTTT	CASRGQGGDTQYF
NA	TRBD1	TRBV6-5	TRBJ1-2	TGTGCCAGCAGTTACCTGACAGGGATAGGAGGCTACACCTTC	CASSYLTGIGGYTF
NA	NA	TRBV7-9	TRBJ1-5	TGTGCCAGCAGCCTCTGGGGTCCCCAGCATTTT	CASSLWGPQHF
NA	NA	TRBV6-2/TRBV6-3	TRBJ2-3	TGTGCCAGCAGTTACTGGGATATCGCAGATACGCAGTATTTT	CASSYWDIADTQYF
NA	TRBD1	TRBV28	TRBJ1-5	TGTGCCAGCAGTCGCCCCGGGACAGGTAATCAGCCCCAGCATTTT	CASSRPGTGNQPQHF
NA	TRBD1	TRBV19	TRBJ1-2	TGTGCCAGTAGTGTGGAGGGGCCCAGGGGGCGGATTGACTACGGCTACACCTTC	CASSVEGPRGRIDYGYTF
NA	TRBD2	TRBV2	TRBJ2-6	TGTGCCAGCACCTTCGGGACGGGGGGGCTTGCTGGGGCCAACGTCCTGACTTTC	CASTFGTGGLAGANVLTF
NA	NA	TRBV2	TRBJ2-5	TGTGCCAGCTCCGGCGACAGTCCGGGGACCCAGTACTTC	CASSGDSPGTQYF
once	NA	TRBV5-1	TRBJ2-1	TGCGCCAGCAGCTTGAATTCGGGGGAAGACAATGAGCAGTTCTTC	CASSLNSGEDNEQFF